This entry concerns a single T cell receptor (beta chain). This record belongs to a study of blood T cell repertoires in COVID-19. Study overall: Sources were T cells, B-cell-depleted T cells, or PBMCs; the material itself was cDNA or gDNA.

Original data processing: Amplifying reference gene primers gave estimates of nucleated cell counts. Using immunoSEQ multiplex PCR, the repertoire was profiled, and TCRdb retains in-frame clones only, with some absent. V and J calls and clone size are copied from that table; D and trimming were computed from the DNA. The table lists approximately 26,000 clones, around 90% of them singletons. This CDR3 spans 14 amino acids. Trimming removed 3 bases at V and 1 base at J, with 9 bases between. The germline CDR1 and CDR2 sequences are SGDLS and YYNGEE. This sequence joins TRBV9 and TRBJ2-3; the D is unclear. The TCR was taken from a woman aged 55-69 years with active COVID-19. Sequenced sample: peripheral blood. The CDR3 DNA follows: TGTGCCAGCAGCGATCGTAGAGGCACAGATACGCAGTATTTT. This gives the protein CASSDRRGTDTQYF. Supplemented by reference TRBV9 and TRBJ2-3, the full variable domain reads DSGVTQTPKHLITATGQRVTLRCSPRSGDLSVYWYQQSLDQGLQFLIQYYNGEERAKGNILERFSAQQFPDLHSELNLSSLELGDSALYFCASSDRRGTDTQYFGPGTRLTVL.